This T cell receptor beta chain was sequenced during a study of OX40 agonist ivuxolimab in advanced cancers. Overall study context: Of mixed ages from about 23 to 90 and averaging 60 years, the group was 65% to 85% male. Study findings and constraints: On average, CD8+ T cells had more expanded clones than CD4+. Some nonresponders additionally presented with little normalized T-cell clonal expansion.

Germline V CDR1 and CDR2: MGHRA, YSYEKL. The CDR3 runs 16 residues. Trimming removed 2 bases from V and 6 bases from J; junction bases left unmatched: 6. Method: immunoSEQ multiplex PCR; TCRdb's copy keeps in-frame clones and lacks some. This sample has 90,000 to 120,000 clones, with under 95% found just once. Note on this clone: Its target is not known.

V gene TRBV4-1 combines with J gene TRBJ2-2; 10 nucleotides line up with TRBD2. The material sequenced was CD4+ or CD8+ T cells sorted from blood, taken in a trial of the OX40 agonist ivuxolimab. The source is an adult with an advanced solid tumor such as melanoma, head and neck, liver or kidney cancer. CDR3 sequence: CASSQLAGAGPGELFF. The CDR3 region has the DNA TGCGCCAGCAGCCAACTAGCGGGAGCGGGTCCCGGGGAGCTGTTTTTT.